Listed below are T cell receptor beta chains from one sample, sequenced in a study of OX40 agonist ivuxolimab in advanced cancers. The protocol was immunoSEQ multiplex PCR, while the TCRdb copy is restricted to in-frame clones and leaves out a portion. The sample shows over 45,000 clones, approximately 85% of them seen only once. Sequenced material: CD4+ or CD8+ T cells sorted from blood, taken in a trial of the OX40 agonist ivuxolimab. These receptors were taken from an adult with an advanced solid tumor such as melanoma, head and neck, liver or kidney cancer. The CDR3 runs from the conserved cysteine through the conserved F or W. The D gene is left open where the match is weak. Clone size appears in some rows only: once, few, many, or a class for an expanded clone.

clone size	V gene	D gene	J gene	CDR3 DNA	CDR3 protein
few	TRBV9	-	TRBJ1-6	TGTGCCAGCAGCGTAACAGACCGGGGGGGTTCACCCCTCCACTTT	CASSVTDRGGSPLHF
-	TRBV10-3	-	TRBJ2-3	TGTGCCATCAGTGAACTCGGCAAGAGCACAGATACGCAGTATTTT	CAISELGKSTDTQYF
-	TRBV6-1	TRBD1	TRBJ1-1	TGTGCCAGCAGTGGGGGACAGGGAGTACGAACTGAAGCTTTCTTT	CASSGGQGVRTEAFF
-	TRBV28	-	TRBJ1-2	TGTGCCAGCAGGGGGGGGTTTAAGCCGATGGATGGCTACACCTTC	CASRGGFKPMDGYTF
-	TRBV5-4	-	TRBJ1-1	TGTGCCAGCAGCTCAGGACGGTTTACTGAAGCTTTCTTT	CASSSGRFTEAFF
-	TRBV12-2	-	TRBJ1-1	TGTGCAAGTCGCTCCTTCCCCGACAGGGTAAACACTGAAGCTTTCTTT	CASRSFPDRVNTEAFF
-	TRBV27	TRBD1	TRBJ1-1	TGTGCCAGCAGTCCAGGGGGGGAGGGCCTGAACACTGAAGCTTTCTTT	CASSPGGEGLNTEAFF
-	TRBV6-1	TRBD1	TRBJ2-3	TGTGCCAGCAGTACCGACAGGGGGGATACGCAGTATTTT	CASSTDRGDTQYF
-	TRBV7-9	TRBD1	TRBJ1-6	TGTGCCAGCAGATCCGGGACAGGGGGCGCGGGCTCCTATAATTCACCCCTCCACTTT	CASRSGTGGAGSYNSPLHF
-	TRBV4-3	-	TRBJ1-6	TGCGCCAGCAGCCCGGAGACTTACAGGAATTCACCCCTCCACTTT	CASSPETYRNSPLHF
once	TRBV7-2	-	TRBJ1-5	TGTGCCAGCAGCGACCGCCAACAGGGAAATCAGCCCCAGCATTTT	CASSDRQQGNQPQHF
-	TRBV11-3	-	TRBJ2-3	TGTGCCAGCAGCGATGAGGGACAACGCACAGATACGCAGTATTTT	CASSDEGQRTDTQYF
-	TRBV5-1	-	TRBJ2-3	TGCGCCAGCAGCTTGGATTCTGCTGGGGCCACAGATACGCAGTATTTT	CASSLDSAGATDTQYF
-	TRBV6-5	-	TRBJ2-2	TGTGCCAGCAGTCGGGACCTAGCCCGAACCGGGGAGCTGTTTTTT	CASSRDLARTGELFF
-	TRBV7-9	TRBD2	TRBJ2-5	TGTGCCAGCAGCCCCATAGCGGGGCAAGAGACCCAGTACTTC	CASSPIAGQETQYF
-	TRBV4-1	TRBD1	TRBJ1-5	TGCGCCAGCAGCCAAGAGGACAGGGGGCTACGAGTTAATCAGCCCCAGCATTTT	CASSQEDRGLRVNQPQHF
-	TRBV18	-	TRBJ1-1	TGTGCCAGCTCACCGGACCTTAACACTGAAGCTTTCTTT	CASSPDLNTEAFF
-	TRBV19	-	TRBJ2-3	TGTGCCAGTCGGAGCCAGGGTTGGACAGATACGCAGTATTTT	CASRSQGWTDTQYF
-	TRBV2	-	TRBJ1-1	TGTGCCAGCAGTGAAGCGGGGATCGGAGGTGAAGCTTTCTTT	CASSEAGIGGEAFF
-	TRBV4-1	-	TRBJ2-7	TGCGCCAGCAGCCAAGCAGATACGCCCGTCTACGAGCAGTACTTC	CASSQADTPVYEQYF
-	TRBV5-1	TRBD2	TRBJ2-1	TGCGCCAGCAGCTTGGCCCCTAGCGGGACCACCTACAATGAGCAGTTCTTC	CASSLAPSGTTYNEQFF
-	TRBV5-1	TRBD1	TRBJ1-1	TGCGCCAGCAGCTTGGGACAGGGGCCTAAAATGAACACTGAAGCTTTCTTT	CASSLGQGPKMNTEAFF
few	TRBV28	-	TRBJ1-2	TGTGCCAGCACCGCCGGTGGTGCGGAGACATTTGATGGCTACACCTTC	CASTAGGAETFDGYTF
-	TRBV7-6	TRBD1	TRBJ2-1	TGTGCCAGCAGCCTGACAGGGGGTGGGAATGAGCAGTTCTTC	CASSLTGGGNEQFF
-	TRBV27	-	TRBJ1-1	TGTGCCAGCAGTTCGCAGACAGGCGGGTACACTGAAGCTTTCTTT	CASSSQTGGYTEAFF
-	TRBV11-2	-	TRBJ1-4	TGTGCCGCACGGGAGGCGGGCAATGAAAAACTGTTTTTT	CAAREAGNEKLFF
-	TRBV5-1	-	TRBJ2-4	TGCGCCAGCAGCTTGGTCGGAGAGAAAAACATTCAGTACTTC	CASSLVGEKNIQYF
-	TRBV19	-	TRBJ2-2	TGTGCCAGTAGAAATCTGGGACAAGTGCCCGGGGAGCTGTTTTTT	CASRNLGQVPGELFF
-	TRBV27	TRBD1	TRBJ1-6	TGTGCCAGCAGTTTAAAAGATCCCCACAGGGGATGGAATTCACCCCTCCACTTT	CASSLKDPHRGWNSPLHF
-	TRBV19	TRBD2	TRBJ2-3	TGTGCCAGTAGTCGACGGGACCCGGGACTAGGAAGCTCAGATACGCAGTATTTT	CASSRRDPGLGSSDTQYF
-	TRBV5-1	TRBD1	TRBJ2-7	TGCGCCAGCTGGACAGGGGATTCCTACGAGCAGTACTTC	CASWTGDSYEQYF